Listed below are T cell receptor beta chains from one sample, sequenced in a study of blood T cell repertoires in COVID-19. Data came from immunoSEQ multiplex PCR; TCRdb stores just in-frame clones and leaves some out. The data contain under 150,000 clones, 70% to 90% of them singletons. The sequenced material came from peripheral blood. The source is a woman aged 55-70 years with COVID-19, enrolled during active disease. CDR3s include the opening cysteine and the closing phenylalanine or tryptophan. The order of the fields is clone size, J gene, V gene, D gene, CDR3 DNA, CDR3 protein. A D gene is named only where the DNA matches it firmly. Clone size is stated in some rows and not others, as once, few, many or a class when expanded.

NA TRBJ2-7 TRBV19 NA TGTGCCAGTAGTATAGCAGTCTCCTACGAGCAGTACTTC CASSIAVSYEQYF
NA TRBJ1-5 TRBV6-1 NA TGTGCCAGCAGTGATCAGAATCAGCCCCAGCATTTT CASSDQNQPQHF
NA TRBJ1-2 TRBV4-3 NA TGCGCCAGCAGACAGAATGGGCGGGGGGATTACGACTACACCTTC CASRQNGRGDYDYTF
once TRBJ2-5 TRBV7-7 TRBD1 TGTGCCAGCAGCTTAGGGGGGACAGGGGGGCAGGAGACCCAGTACTTC CASSLGGTGGQETQYF
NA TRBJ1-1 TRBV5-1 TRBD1 TGCGCCAGCAGCTCAACAGGGGGAAGAACTGAAGCTTTCTTT CASSSTGGRTEAFF
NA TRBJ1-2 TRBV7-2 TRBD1 TGTGCCAGCAGCCAGCCCCGACAGGGTGGCTACACCTTC CASSQPRQGGYTF
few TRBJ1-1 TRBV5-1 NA TGCGCCAGCAGACGAGATACAGTCCCTGAAGCTTTCTTT CASRRDTVPEAFF
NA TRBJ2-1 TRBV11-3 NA TGTGCCAGCAGCCCGTCGCAGGGGAATGAGCAGTTCTTC CASSPSQGNEQFF
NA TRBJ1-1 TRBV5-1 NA TGCGCCAGCAGCTTGGACAGTACGAACACTGAAGCTTTCTTT CASSLDSTNTEAFF
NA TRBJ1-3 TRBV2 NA TGTGCCAGCAGCAACAGGGCTGGAAACACCATATATTTT CASSNRAGNTIYF
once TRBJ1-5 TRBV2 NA TGTGCCAGCAGTCCCCCCGGGGGGGGCAATCAGCCCCAGCATTTT CASSPPGGGNQPQHF
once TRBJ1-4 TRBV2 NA TGTGCCAGCAGTGAATCAGAGCTGGGCAGGGTGAAGGAAAAACTGTTTTTT CASSESELGRVKEKLFF
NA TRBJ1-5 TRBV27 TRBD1 TGTGCCAGCAGACAACACGGACAGGGGGCCTTAAGAGTGAGCAATCAGCCCCAGCATTTT CASRQHGQGALRVSNQPQHF
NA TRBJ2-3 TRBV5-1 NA TGCGCCAGCAGTCCCCGGACTAGCACAGATACGCAGTATTTT CASSPRTSTDTQYF
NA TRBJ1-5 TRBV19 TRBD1 TGTGCCAGTAGTACTGGGGACAGCAAATATCAGCCCCAGCATTTT CASSTGDSKYQPQHF
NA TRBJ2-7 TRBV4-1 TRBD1 TGCGCCAGCAGCCAAGGGGGACAGGGGAGCTACGAGCAGTACTTC CASSQGGQGSYEQYF
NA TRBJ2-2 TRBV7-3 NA TGTGCCAGCAGCCGCTCGACAGGGAACACCGGGGAGCTGTTTTTT CASSRSTGNTGELFF
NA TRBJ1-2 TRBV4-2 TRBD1 TGTGCCAGCAGCCTCGCGGGACAGGGCTATGGCTACACCTTC CASSLAGQGYGYTF
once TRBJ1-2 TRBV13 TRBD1 TGTGCCAGCAGCCTACAGGGGGCGACGTATGGCTACACCTTC CASSLQGATYGYTF
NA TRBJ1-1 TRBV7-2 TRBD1 TGTGCCTCTAAGGGGACAGGGGGCTTCGACACTGAAGCTTTCTTT CASKGTGGFDTEAFF
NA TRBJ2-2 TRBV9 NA TGTGCCAGCAGCGCGGTGAACACCGGGGAGCTGTTTTTT CASSAVNTGELFF